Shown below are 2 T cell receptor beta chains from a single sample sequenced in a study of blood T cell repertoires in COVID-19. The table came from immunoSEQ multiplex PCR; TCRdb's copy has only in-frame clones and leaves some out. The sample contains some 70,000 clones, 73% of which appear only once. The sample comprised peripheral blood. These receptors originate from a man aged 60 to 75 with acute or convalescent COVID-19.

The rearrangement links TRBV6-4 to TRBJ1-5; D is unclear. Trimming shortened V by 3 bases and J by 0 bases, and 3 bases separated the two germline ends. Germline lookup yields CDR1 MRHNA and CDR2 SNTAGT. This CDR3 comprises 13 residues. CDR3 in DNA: TGTGCCAGCAGTGAGAGTAGCAATCAGCCCCAGCATTTT. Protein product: CASSESSNQPQHF.

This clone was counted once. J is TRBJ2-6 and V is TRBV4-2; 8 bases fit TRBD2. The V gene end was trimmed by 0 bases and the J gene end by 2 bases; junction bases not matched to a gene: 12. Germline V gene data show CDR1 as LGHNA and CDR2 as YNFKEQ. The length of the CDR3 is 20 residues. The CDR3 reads CASSQEYLVREGTGANVLTF. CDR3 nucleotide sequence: TGTGCCAGCAGCCAAGAATACTTGGTCCGGGAGGGCACTGGGGCCAACGTCCTGACTTTC.